The 9 T cell receptor beta chains below were found in one sample sequenced in a study of blood T cell repertoires in COVID-19. TCRdb's table, derived via immunoSEQ multiplex PCR, lists solely in-frame clones and lacks some. Seen here are approximately 500,000 clones, 70% to 90% observed once, and the top ten hold approximately 3%. Sample: peripheral blood. All receptors come from a human donor in a cohort sampled during active COVID-19.

This chain connects TRBV6-5 to TRBJ2-1; the D is unclear. The germline V gene encodes CDR1 MNHEY and CDR2 SVGAGI. There are 12 residues in the CDR3. The V gene lost 7 bases and the J gene lost 7 bases, with 11 bases spanning the gap. CDR3 nucleotides: TGTGCCAGCAACGAGGATGTAAATGAGCAGTTCTTC. This sequence encodes CASNEDVNEQFF.

The chain has TRBV19 and TRBJ2-3, with TRBD1 matching 7 bases. The germline V gene encodes CDR1 LNHDA and CDR2 SQIVND (reference sequence). The CDR3 consists of 16 residues. With V trimmed by 7 bases and J by 2 bases, 12 bases remained unmatched. The CDR3 DNA reads as TGTGCCAGTAATGCTCGGGACAGAGGTAACACAGATACGCAGTATTTT. It yields the protein CASNARDRGNTDTQYF.

This clone was picked up one time. This sequence joins TRBV7-9 and TRBJ2-6; D not resolved. CDR1 is SEHNR and CDR2 is FQNEAQ in the germline V gene (reference sequence). V was shortened by 2 bases and J by 0 bases, with 17 bases between the two germline ends. CDR3 length: 19 amino acids. Written as DNA, the CDR3 is TGTGCCAGCAGCTTAACCCACGGTTGGAGATACTCTGGGGCCAACGTCCTGACTTTC. Translated, it gives CASSLTHGWRYSGANVLTF.

This clone was seen a single time. V usage is TRBV19 and J usage is TRBJ1-1, with 11 nucleotides matching TRBD1. J was trimmed by 5 bases and V by 5 bases; bases with no gene match: 13. The CDR3 has 17 amino acids. Germline lookup yields CDR1 LNHDA and CDR2 SQIVND (reference sequence). The CDR3 region is CASSLRTGGNGGTEAFF. The DNA of the CDR3 is TGTGCCAGTAGTTTACGGACAGGGGGCAATGGAGGGACTGAAGCTTTCTTT.

The chain carries TRBV6-5 and TRBJ1-4; perhaps TRBD1 as D (6 bases). The V end lost 2 bases, the J end lost 6 bases, and 16 bases lay between the germline ends. Germline assignment: CDR1 MNHEY and CDR2 SVGAGI. This CDR3 is built from 16 residues. The CDR3 bases are TGTGCCAGCAGTTACCTGGCAGGCAGGGGAGATGAAAAACTGTTTTTT. Amino acids: CASSYLAGRGDEKLFF.

V is TRBV7-3 and J is TRBJ2-1; 8 bases line up with TRBD2. The V segment lost 4 bases and the J segment 4 bases; nucleotides outside the gene matches: 6. The CDR3 runs 15 residues. CDR1 and CDR2 from the germline V gene are SGHTA and FQGTGA. The CDR3: CASSSNSGMYNEQFF. For the CDR3, the DNA is TGTGCCAGCAGCTCAAATAGCGGGATGTACAATGAGCAGTTCTTC.

This clone occurred once. This chain uses TRBV7-9 with TRBJ1-2, with a possible D match to TRBD1 (6 bases). Germline V gene sequence: CDR1 SEHNR, CDR2 FQNEAQ (reference sequence). The CDR3 length is 14 residues. V lost 5 bases and J 7 bases, leaving 17 bases between the germline ends. This chain's CDR3 is CASSPDLTGSGYTF. Written as DNA, the CDR3 is TGTGCCAGCAGCCCCGACCTAACAGGGAGTGGCTACACCTTC.

Concerning this clone: One end of the junction fails to match germline, which may point to a read error. Other DNA sequences in this specimen translate into the identical CDR3. The chain is built from TRBV2 and TRBJ1-3; 7 nucleotides line up with TRBD1. The germline V gene has CDR1 SNHLY and CDR2 FYNNEI. The CDR3 consists of 14 residues. Written as DNA, the CDR3 is TGTGCCAGCAGCGAAGACAGGGCCGGAAACACCATATATTTT. Protein sequence: CASSEDRAGNTIYF.

The chain carries TRBV19 and TRBJ1-3; TRBD1 matches at 10 bases. Trimming took 6 bases from V and 2 from J; bases not matched to a gene: 7. CDR1 LNHDA and CDR2 SQIVND come from the germline V gene (reference sequence). The CDR3 runs 16 residues. Here the CDR3 reads CASSRDRGLTGNTIYF. CDR3 coding DNA: TGTGCCAGTAGCCGTGACAGGGGGCTAACTGGAAACACCATATATTTT.